This entry lists 13 T cell receptor beta chains sequenced from one sample in a study of molecular identifiers for immune sequencing clone quantification. Each CDR3 protein gets one entry after TCRdb re-called the PCR reads with MiXCR. Counted here are 250,000 to 350,000 distinct CDR3 sequences, roughly a fifth occurring once; the ten biggest clones make up approximately 0.8%. Sequencing was carried out using naive CD8+ T cells from blood, with Jurkat cell RNA spiked in. The subset was: FACS-sorted CD8+CD4-CCR7+CD45RA+ naive T cells. The receptor set was obtained from a human donor in good health. Some libraries in this study had Jurkat cell RNA spiked in.

This clonotype was seen ten or more times. The rearrangement links TRBV29-1 to TRBJ1-2; D gene uncertain. The ends were cut back, 3 bases at V and 7 bases at J, with 15 bases in the middle. Per the germline V gene, CDR1 is SQVTM and CDR2 is ANQGSEA. There are 13 residues in the CDR3. The chain's CDR3 is CSVEGSPYFGYTF. Here the CDR3 DNA reads TGCAGCGTTGAGGGCAGCCCCTATTTTGGCTACACCTTC.

The chain recombines TRBV30 with TRBJ2-7; no reliable D call. From germline, CDR1 is GTSNPN and CDR2 SVGIG (reference sequence). V was pared by 3 bases and J by 3 bases, with 9 bases between. This CDR3 spans 12 amino acids. The CDR3 sequence: CAWRNGYYEQYF. CDR3 nucleotides: TGTGCCTGGAGAAACGGGTACTACGAGCAGTACTTC.

With regard to this clonotype: Given a much more abundant clone one base away, this may be a read error. V and J are TRBV4-2 and TRBJ2-3; 7 bases agree with TRBD1. CDR1 is LGHNA and CDR2 is YNFKEQ in the germline V gene. The CDR3 runs to 15 residues. DNA of the CDR3: TGTGCCAGGAGCCCCTGGACAGGAAGCACAGATACGCAGTATTTT. Translating gives CARSPWTGSTDTQYF.

In this sample, this clonotype turned up many times. This chain joins TRBV9 and TRBJ2-3; TRBD2 is a possible D gene (5 bases). Germline V gene lookup returns CDR1 SGDLS and CDR2 YYNGEE. The CDR3 has 15 residues. The V end lost 4 bases, the J end lost 0 bases, and 12 bases lay between the germline ends. Here the CDR3 DNA reads TGTGCCAGCAGCCCTAGTTGGACTAGCACAGATACGCAGTATTTT. Its translation: CASSPSWTSTDTQYF.

This clonotype was found many times. The V gene is TRBV15, the J gene TRBJ2-7; D not certain. V lost 2 bases to trimming and J lost 2 bases, with 10 bases between them. Germline values: CDR1 LNHNV, CDR2 YYDKDF (reference sequence). The CDR3 has 14 amino acids. The CDR3 loop is CATSRSRGAYEQYF. The CDR3 coding sequence is TGTGCCACCAGCAGATCCCGTGGGGCCTACGAGCAGTACTTC.

Regarding this clonotype: Just one base apart from a much larger clone, this may be a read error. This chain connects TRBV20-1 to TRBJ1-5; TRBD1 is a possible D gene (6 bases). Per germline, CDR1 DFQATT and CDR2 SNEGSKA (reference sequence). The CDR3 length is 17 residues. This chain's CDR3 is CGARGSGAEPSNQPQHF. CDR3 DNA sequence: TGCGGTGCTAGAGGTTCAGGGGCCGAACCTAGCAATCAGCCCCAGCATTTT.

This clonotype was recorded many times. This chain joins TRBV13 and TRBJ1-2; 10 nucleotides match TRBD1. The CDR3 runs 16 residues. The V gene's germline CDR1 is PRHDT and CDR2 FYEKMQ (reference sequence). Trimming removed 5 bases from V and 3 bases from J; junction bases left unmatched: 9. In nucleotides, the CDR3 is TGTGCCAGCAGCCAGGGACAGGGGATTTATCACTATGGCTACACCTTC. It specifies CASSQGQGIYHYGYTF.

A word on this clonotype: A read error may explain this, as a much larger clone is one base away. The chain couples TRBV18 to TRBJ2-7, with TRBD2 identical over 8 bases. Germline CDR1 and CDR2: KGHSH and LQKENI. The length of the CDR3 is 14 residues. The CDR3 is CASSPGSGNYERYF. CDR3 bases: TGTGCCAGCTCACCGGGTAGCGGGAATTACGAGCGGTACTTC.

This clonotype was observed many times. The chain recombines TRBV4-3 with TRBJ1-4, with D hard to call. CDR1 and CDR2 (germline): LGHNA, YSLEER. CDR3 size: 13 residues. With 2 bases removed from V and 11 bases from J, the gap between germline ends came to 12 bases. This CDR3 is CASSQNSKEKLFF. The CDR3 DNA reads TGCGCCAGCAGCCAAAATAGTAAGGAGAAACTGTTTTTT.

The gene calls are TRBV14 and TRBJ1-2; D remains unclear. Per the germline V gene, CDR1 is SGHDN and CDR2 is FVKESK. The CDR3 has 13 residues. With 1 base removed from V and 6 bases from J, the gap between germline ends came to 9 bases. The DNA for the CDR3 is TGTGCCAGCAGCCAAGTTGGGGAGGATGGCTACACCTTC. This gives the protein CASSQVGEDGYTF. Based on the CDR3 plus reference TRBV14 and TRBJ1-2, the full variable domain is EAGVTQFPSHSVIEKGQTVTLRCDPISGHDNLYWYRRVMGKEIKFLLHFVKESKQDESGMPNNRFLAERTGGTYSTLKVQPAELEDSGVYFCASSQVGEDGYTFGSGTRLTVV.

With regard to this clonotype: A much more abundant neighbour one base away suggests this may be a read error. The J gene is TRBJ2-4, the V gene TRBV20-1; D is unclear. The CDR3 sequence is 11 residues long. Germline V gene lookup returns CDR1 DFQATT and CDR2 SNEGSKA (reference sequence). Trimming removed 5 bases from V and 12 bases from J, with 14 bases in between. The CDR3: CSAPLRPTQYF. The DNA of the CDR3 is TGCAGTGCTCCCCTCCGGCCCACTCAGTACTTC.

This clonotype was seen only a few times. V gene TRBV12-3 or TRBV12-4 combines with J gene TRBJ1-2, with unresolved D. This CDR3 is 11 amino acids long. With 5 bases removed from V and 6 bases from J, the gap between germline ends came to 7 bases. The CDR3 DNA sequence: TGTGCCAGCAGTCCTGGGCATGGCTACACCTTC. Amino acids: CASSPGHGYTF.

In its sample, this clonotype was seen many times. Written as DNA, the CDR3 is TGCAGTGCTAGTTGGGGACGGGGGGCGGCCTACGAGCAGTACTTC. It encodes CSASWGRGAAYEQYF. The chain has TRBV20-1 and TRBJ2-7; tentatively, D is TRBD2 (7 bases). The length of the CDR3 is 15 residues. Germline assignment: CDR1 DFQATT and CDR2 SNEGSKA (reference sequence). Trimming shortened V by 3 bases and J by 2 bases, and 17 bases separated the two germline ends.